The subject of this entry is one T cell receptor (beta chain). The antigen is not known. As for time point: week 11, during vaccination. The study gave 300 ug of mutant IDH1 20-mer peptide per vaccine dose, with topical imiquimod. This entry is derived from a study of a mutant IDH1 vaccine in newly diagnosed glioma. Study at large: Onset of vaccination occurred 4-6 weeks following radiotherapy alone, or with temozolomide cycles.

The CDR3 extends over 15 amino acids. Per the germline V gene, CDR1 is SGHDT and CDR2 is YYEEEE. V shed 2 bases and J 6 bases; nucleotides not matched to a gene: 5. Clones were read by immunoSEQ multiplex PCR, and TCRdb kept only the in-frame ones, dropping some. The sample consists of some 120,000 clones, around 80% of them appearing once. The V gene is TRBV5-6, the J gene TRBJ1-6; 7 bases line up with TRBD1. Sequencing was performed on PBMCs, taken from a glioma patient whose treatment included an IDH1 peptide vaccine. This sequence originates from a man aged 35-49 years with glioma. For the CDR3, the DNA is TGTGCCAGCAGCTTTAGACAGGGCCTTAATTCACCCCTCCACTTT. As protein: CASSFRQGLNSPLHF.